Listed here is a single T cell receptor beta chain. Its target is unknown. The method was immunoSEQ multiplex PCR; TCRdb's version includes in-frame clones alone and lacks a portion of them. The top ten hold 2% to 3% of the sample, which has roughly 14,000 clones, around 57% seen once. This CDR3 spans 11 amino acids. Looked up from germline, CDR1 is DFQATT and CDR2 is SNEGSKA (reference sequence). V lost 5 bases and J lost 6, with 11 bases in between. This sample was taken from a study of neoadjuvant anti-PD-1 for oral cavity cancer. Study results and caveats: Pretreatment Treg/Th17 ratio correlated inversely with post-treatment tumor clonality.

The sequencing here drew on PBMCs, taken before nivolumab (anti-PD-1) treatment. This chain connects TRBV20-1 to TRBJ2-7, with D unclear. This receptor was taken from a person aged 35-79 years with oral cavity squamous cell carcinoma. The CDR3 reads CSAFLPAEQYF. The DNA for the CDR3 is TGCAGTGCTTTCCTGCCGGCCGAGCAGTACTTC.